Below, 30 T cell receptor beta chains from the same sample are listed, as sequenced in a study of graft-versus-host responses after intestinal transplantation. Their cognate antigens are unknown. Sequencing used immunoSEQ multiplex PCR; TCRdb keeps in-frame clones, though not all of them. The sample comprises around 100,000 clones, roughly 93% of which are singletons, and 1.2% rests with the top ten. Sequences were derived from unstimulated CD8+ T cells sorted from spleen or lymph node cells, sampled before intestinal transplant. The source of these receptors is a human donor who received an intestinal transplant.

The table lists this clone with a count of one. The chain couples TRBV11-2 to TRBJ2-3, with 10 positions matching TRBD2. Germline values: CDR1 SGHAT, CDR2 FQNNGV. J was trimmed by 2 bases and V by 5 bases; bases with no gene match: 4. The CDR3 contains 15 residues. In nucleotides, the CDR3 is TGTGCCAGCAGCGATAGCGGGGGGCTCACAGATACGCAGTATTTT. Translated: CASSDSGGLTDTQYF.

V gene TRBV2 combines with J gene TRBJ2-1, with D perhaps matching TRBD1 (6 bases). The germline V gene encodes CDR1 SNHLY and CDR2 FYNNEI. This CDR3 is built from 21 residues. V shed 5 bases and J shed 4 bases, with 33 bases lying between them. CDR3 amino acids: CASSTYRDTIPAINWYNEQFF. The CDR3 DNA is TGTGCCAGCAGTACCTACCGGGACACGATCCCAGCAATTAATTGGTACAATGAGCAGTTCTTC. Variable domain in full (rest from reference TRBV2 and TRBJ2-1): EPEVTQTPSHQVTQMGQEVILRCVPISNHLYFYWYRQILGQKVEFLVSFYNNEISEKSEIFDDQFSVERPDGSNFTLKIRSTKLEDSAMYFCASSTYRDTIPAINWYNEQFFGPGTRLTVL.

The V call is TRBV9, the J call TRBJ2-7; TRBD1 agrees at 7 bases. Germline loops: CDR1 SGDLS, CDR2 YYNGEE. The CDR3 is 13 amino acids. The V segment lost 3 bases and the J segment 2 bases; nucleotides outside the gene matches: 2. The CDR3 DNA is TGTGCCAGCAGCGACGGGACAGCCTACGAGCAGTACTTC. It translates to CASSDGTAYEQYF.

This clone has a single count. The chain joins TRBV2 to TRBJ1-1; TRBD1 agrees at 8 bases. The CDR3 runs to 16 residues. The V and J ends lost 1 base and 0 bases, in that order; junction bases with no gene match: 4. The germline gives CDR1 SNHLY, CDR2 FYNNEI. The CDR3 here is CASSEDRGIMNTEAFF. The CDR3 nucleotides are TGTGCCAGCAGTGAAGACAGGGGGATCATGAACACTGAAGCTTTCTTT.

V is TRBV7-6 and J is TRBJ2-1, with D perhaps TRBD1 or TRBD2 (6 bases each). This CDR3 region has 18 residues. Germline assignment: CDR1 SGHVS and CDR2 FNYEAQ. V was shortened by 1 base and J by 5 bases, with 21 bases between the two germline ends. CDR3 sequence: CASSLDSRAGGLNNEQFF. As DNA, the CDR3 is TGTGCCAGCAGCTTAGACAGCCGGGCCGGGGGCCTAAACAATGAGCAGTTCTTC.

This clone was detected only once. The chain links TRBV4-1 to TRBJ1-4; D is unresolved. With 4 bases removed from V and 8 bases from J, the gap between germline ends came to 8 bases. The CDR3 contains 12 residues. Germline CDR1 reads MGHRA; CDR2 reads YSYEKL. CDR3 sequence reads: CASSPSGEKLFF. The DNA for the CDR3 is TGCGCCAGCAGCCCCAGTGGAGAAAAACTGTTTTTT.

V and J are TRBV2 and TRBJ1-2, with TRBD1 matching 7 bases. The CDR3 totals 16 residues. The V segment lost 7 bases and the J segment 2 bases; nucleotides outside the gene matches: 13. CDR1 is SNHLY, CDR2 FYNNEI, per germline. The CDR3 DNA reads TGTGCCAGCACCGACCCGACAGGGACTTTAAACTATGGCTACACCTTC. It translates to CASTDPTGTLNYGYTF.

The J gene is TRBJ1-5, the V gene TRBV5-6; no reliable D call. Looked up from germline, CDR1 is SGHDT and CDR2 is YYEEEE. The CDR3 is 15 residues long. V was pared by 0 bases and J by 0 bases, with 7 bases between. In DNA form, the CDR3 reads TGTGCCAGCAGCTTGGCTTCGTATAGCAATCAGCCCCAGCATTTT. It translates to CASSLASYSNQPQHF.

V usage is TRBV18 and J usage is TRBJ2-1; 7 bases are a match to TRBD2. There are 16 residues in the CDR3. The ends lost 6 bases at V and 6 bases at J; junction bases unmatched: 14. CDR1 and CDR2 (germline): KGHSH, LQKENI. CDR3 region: CASSPPGSGDPNEQFF. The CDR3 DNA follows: TGTGCCAGCTCCCCCCCGGGAAGCGGGGACCCCAATGAGCAGTTCTTC.

The CDR3 reads CASSLSGRDYEQYF. The CDR3 bases are TGTGCCAGCAGTTTATCTGGCAGGGACTACGAGCAGTACTTC. The rearrangement links TRBV27 to TRBJ2-7; D might be TRBD1 (5 bases). Germline values: CDR1 MNHEY, CDR2 SMNVEV (reference sequence). This CDR3 is built from 14 residues. Trimming took off 0 bases at V and 3 bases at J, with 9 bases between the two ends.

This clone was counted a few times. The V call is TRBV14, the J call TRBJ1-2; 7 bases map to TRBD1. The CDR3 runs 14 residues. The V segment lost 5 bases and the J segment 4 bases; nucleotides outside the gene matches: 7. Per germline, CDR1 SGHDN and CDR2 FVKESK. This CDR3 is CASSKRTGGYGYTF. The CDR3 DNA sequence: TGTGCCAGCAGCAAACGGACAGGAGGCTATGGCTACACCTTC.

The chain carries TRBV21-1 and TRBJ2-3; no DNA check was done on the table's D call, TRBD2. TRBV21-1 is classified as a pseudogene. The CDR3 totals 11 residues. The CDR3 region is CASSKSYTQYF. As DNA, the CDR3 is TGTGCCAGCAGCAAATCGTATACGCAGTATTTT.

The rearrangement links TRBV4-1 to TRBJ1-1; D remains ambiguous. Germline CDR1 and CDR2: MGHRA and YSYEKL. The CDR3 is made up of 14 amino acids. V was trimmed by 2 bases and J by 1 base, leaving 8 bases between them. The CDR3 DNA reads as TGCGCCAGCAGCCAACCCCAACAGAACACTGAAGCTTTCTTT. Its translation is CASSQPQQNTEAFF.

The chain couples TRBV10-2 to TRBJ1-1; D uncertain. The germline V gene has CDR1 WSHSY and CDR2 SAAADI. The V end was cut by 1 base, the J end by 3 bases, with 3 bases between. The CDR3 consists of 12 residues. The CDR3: CASSEWDTEAFF. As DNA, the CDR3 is TGCGCCAGCAGTGAGTGGGACACTGAAGCTTTCTTT.

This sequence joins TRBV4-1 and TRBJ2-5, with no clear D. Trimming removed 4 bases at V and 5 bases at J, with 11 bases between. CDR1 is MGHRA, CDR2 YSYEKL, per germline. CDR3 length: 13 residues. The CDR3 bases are TGCGCCAGCAGCCCCGCCTCTGGGGAGACCCAGTACTTC. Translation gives CASSPASGETQYF.

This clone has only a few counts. The chain's CDR3 is CASSPGLTSSYEQYF. CDR3 coding DNA: TGTGCCAGCAGCCCTGGACTTACGTCGTCCTACGAGCAGTACTTC. The chain carries TRBV7-9 and TRBJ2-7, with a possible D match to TRBD2 (5 bases). V was pared by 5 bases and J by 1 base, with 15 bases between. The CDR3 spans 15 residues. Germline V gene data show CDR1 as SEHNR and CDR2 as FQNEAQ (reference sequence). Based on the CDR3 plus reference TRBV7-9 and TRBJ2-7, the full variable domain is DTGVSQNPRHKITKRGQNVTFRCDPISEHNRLYWYRQTLGQGPEFLTYFQNEAQLEKSRLLSDRFSAERPKGSFSTLEIQRTEQGDSAMYLCASSPGLTSSYEQYFGPGTRLTVT.

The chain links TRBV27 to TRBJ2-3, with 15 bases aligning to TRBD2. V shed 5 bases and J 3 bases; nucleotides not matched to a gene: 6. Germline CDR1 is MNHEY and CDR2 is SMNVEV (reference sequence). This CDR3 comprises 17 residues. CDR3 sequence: CASSPPGLAGGTDTQYF. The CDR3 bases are TGTGCCAGCAGTCCCCCGGGACTAGCGGGGGGAACAGATACGCAGTATTTT.

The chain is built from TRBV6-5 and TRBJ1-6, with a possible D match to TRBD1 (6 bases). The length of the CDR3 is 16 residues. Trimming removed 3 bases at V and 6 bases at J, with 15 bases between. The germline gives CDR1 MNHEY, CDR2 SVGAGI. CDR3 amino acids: CASSYLSGAGNSPLHF. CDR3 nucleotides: TGTGCCAGCAGTTATTTGTCAGGGGCAGGTAATTCACCCCTCCACTTT.

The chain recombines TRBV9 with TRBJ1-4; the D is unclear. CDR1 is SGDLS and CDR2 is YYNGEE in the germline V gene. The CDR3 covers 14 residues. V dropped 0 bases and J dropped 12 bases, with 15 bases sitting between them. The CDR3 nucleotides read TGTGCCAGCAGCGTAGTCGGCGGCTCAGGAGAACTGTTTTTT. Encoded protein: CASSVVGGSGELFF.

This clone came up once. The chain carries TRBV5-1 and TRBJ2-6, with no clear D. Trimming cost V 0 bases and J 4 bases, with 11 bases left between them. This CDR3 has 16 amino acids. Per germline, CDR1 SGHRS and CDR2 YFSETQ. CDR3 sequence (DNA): TGCGCCAGCAGCTTGGCCGGAGCCTCCGGGGCCAACGTCCTGACTTTC. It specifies CASSLAGASGANVLTF.

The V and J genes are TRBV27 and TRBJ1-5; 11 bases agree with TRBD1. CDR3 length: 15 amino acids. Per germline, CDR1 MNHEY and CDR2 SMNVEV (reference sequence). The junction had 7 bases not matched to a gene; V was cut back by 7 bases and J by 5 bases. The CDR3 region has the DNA TGTGCCAGCAAACCAGGACAGGGGGCTCATCAGCCCCAGCATTTT. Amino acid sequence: CASKPGQGAHQPQHF.

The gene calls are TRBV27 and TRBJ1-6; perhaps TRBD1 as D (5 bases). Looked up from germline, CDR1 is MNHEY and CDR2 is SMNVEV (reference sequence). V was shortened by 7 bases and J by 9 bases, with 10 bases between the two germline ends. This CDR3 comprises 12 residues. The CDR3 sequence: CASKLGGSPLHF. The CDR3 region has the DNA TGTGCCAGCAAACTCGGGGGTTCACCCCTCCACTTT.

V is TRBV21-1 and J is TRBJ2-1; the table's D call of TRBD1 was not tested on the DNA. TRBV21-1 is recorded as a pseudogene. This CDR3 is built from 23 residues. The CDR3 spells CASSKVQVQPPGFPGQGASEQFF. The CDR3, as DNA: TGTGCCAGCAGCAAGGTCCAGGTTCAACCTCCAGGGTTTCCGGGACAGGGGGCGAGTGAGCAGTTCTTC.

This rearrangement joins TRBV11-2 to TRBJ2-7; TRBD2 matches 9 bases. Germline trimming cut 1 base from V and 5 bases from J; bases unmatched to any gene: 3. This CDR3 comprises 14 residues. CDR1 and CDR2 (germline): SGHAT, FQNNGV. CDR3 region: CASSLAASGDEQYF. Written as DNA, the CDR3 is TGTGCCAGCAGCTTAGCTGCTAGCGGGGACGAGCAGTACTTC.

As DNA, the CDR3 is TGTGCCAGCAGCTTACGACAGGGGTACACCGGGGAGCTGTTTTTT. It encodes CASSLRQGYTGELFF. The chain employs TRBV13 and TRBJ2-2; 8 bases fit TRBD1. The germline V gene has CDR1 PRHDT and CDR2 FYEKMQ (reference sequence). CDR3 length: 15 amino acids. The junction had 2 bases not matched to a gene; V was cut back by 2 bases and J by 3 bases.

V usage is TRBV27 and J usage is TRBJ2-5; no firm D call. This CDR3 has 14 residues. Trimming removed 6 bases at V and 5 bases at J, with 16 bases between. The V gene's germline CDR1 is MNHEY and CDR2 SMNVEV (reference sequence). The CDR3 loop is CASRAGRARETQYF. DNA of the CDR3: TGTGCCAGCAGGGCCGGAAGGGCCAGGGAGACCCAGTACTTC.

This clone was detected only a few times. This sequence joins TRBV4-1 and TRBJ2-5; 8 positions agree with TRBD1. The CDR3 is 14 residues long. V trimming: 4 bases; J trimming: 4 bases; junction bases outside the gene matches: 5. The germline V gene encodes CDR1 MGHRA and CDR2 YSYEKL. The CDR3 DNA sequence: TGCGCCAGCAGCCGTCTTACAGGGGGAGAGACCCAGTACTTC. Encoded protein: CASSRLTGGETQYF.

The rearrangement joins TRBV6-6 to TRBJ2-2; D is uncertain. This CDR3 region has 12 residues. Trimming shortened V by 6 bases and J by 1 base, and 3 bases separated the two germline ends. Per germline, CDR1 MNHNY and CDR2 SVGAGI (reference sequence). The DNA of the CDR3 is TGTGCCAGCAGAGAGAACACCGGGGAGCTGTTTTTT. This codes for CASRENTGELFF.

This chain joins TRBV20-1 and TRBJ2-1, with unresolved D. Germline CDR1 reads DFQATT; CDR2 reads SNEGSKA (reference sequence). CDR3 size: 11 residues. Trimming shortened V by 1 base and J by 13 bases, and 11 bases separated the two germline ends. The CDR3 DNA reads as TGCAGTGCTAGAGTAGAATTGTCTCAGTTCTTC. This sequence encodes CSARVELSQFF.

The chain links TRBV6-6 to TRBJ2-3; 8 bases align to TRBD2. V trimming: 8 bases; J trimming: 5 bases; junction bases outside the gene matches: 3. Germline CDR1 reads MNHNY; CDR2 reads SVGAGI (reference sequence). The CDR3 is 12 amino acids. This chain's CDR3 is CASGLAKDTQYF. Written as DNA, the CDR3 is TGTGCCAGCGGACTAGCAAAAGATACGCAGTATTTT.